One and the same sample provided the 12 T cell receptor beta chains below, sequenced in a study of long-term antiretroviral therapy in people with HIV. At the survey level, the v3.0 immunoSEQ assay was run. Sequencing used immunoSEQ multiplex PCR; TCRdb keeps in-frame clones, though not all of them. Here the sample spans approximately 24,000 clones, 80% to 90% being singletons. The starting material was unsorted PBMCs, obtained 1.8 years before starting antiretroviral therapy. The source is a man aged 50-60 years with HIV.

The V gene is TRBV9, the J gene TRBJ1-4; D not resolved. The ends were cut back, 2 bases at V and 1 base at J, with 9 bases in the middle. Germline values: CDR1 SGDLS, CDR2 YYNGEE. The length of the CDR3 is 15 residues. Here the CDR3 reads CASSVGRETNEKLFF. In DNA, the CDR3 is TGTGCCAGCAGCGTTGGTAGGGAAACTAATGAAAAACTGTTTTTT. The whole variable domain, remainder taken from reference TRBV9 and TRBJ1-4, is DSGVTQTPKHLITATGQRVTLRCSPRSGDLSVYWYQQSLDQGLQFLIQYYNGEERAKGNILERFSAQQFPDLHSELNLSSLELGDSALYFCASSVGRETNEKLFFGSGTQLSVL.

The gene calls are TRBV18 and TRBJ2-7; 8 bases line up with TRBD1. With 5 bases clipped from V and 7 bases from J, the junction kept 7 bases outside the gene matches. The CDR3 covers 13 residues. Germline CDR1 is KGHSH and CDR2 is LQKENI. CDR3: CASSTDRAREQYF. The DNA for the CDR3 is TGTGCCAGCTCAACGGACAGGGCCCGAGAGCAGTACTTC.

This clone appeared a single time. V gene TRBV11-2 combines with J gene TRBJ1-2, with a possible D match to TRBD1 (6 bases). The CDR3 is 15 residues long. Germline V gives CDR1 SGHAT, CDR2 FQNNGV. The germline V and J ends were trimmed by 3 bases and 4 bases, with 15 bases remaining between them. The CDR3 DNA reads TGTGCCAGCAGCTTTGGGGGGCTTCGGATCTATGGCTACACCTTC. It codes for CASSFGGLRIYGYTF.

J is TRBJ2-7 and V is TRBV28; TRBD2 matches 12 bases. The CDR3 length is 15 residues. Germline CDR1 and CDR2: MDHEN and SYDVKM. The trim removed 6 bases at V and 4 bases at J, leaving 7 bases unmatched. CDR3 bases: TGTGCCAGCAGGCGTCCCGGGACTAGCGGGTACGAGCAGTACTTC. This encodes CASRRPGTSGYEQYF.

The V and J genes are TRBV18 and TRBJ1-1; D is perhaps TRBD1 (5 bases). Trimming removed 10 bases at V and 4 bases at J, with 25 bases between. The germline V gene has CDR1 KGHSH and CDR2 LQKENI. CDR3 size: 16 residues. The CDR3 region is CANKHPQAVGGTEAFF. CDR3 in DNA: TGTGCCAACAAACACCCCCAGGCTGTTGGGGGCACTGAAGCTTTCTTT.

The chain employs TRBV7-3 and TRBJ2-5; TRBD2 is a possible D gene (6 bases). The V end lost 5 bases, the J end lost 4 bases, and 14 bases lay between the germline ends. CDR3 length equals 14 residues. CDR1 and CDR2 from the germline V gene are SGHTA and FQGTGA. The DNA of the CDR3 is TGTGCCAGCAGCCTAGGGACCGGGAGAGAGACCCAGTACTTC. It encodes CASSLGTGRETQYF.

The chain combines TRBV6-5 with TRBJ1-3, with D possibly TRBD1 on 6 matching bases. The V and J ends lost 3 bases and 2 bases respectively, with 14 bases between them. Germline V gene sequence: CDR1 MNHEY, CDR2 SVGAGI. The CDR3 is made up of 16 amino acids. The CDR3 here is CASSYFFPGAGNTIYF. CDR3 nucleotides: TGTGCCAGCAGTTATTTTTTCCCAGGGGCTGGAAACACCATATATTTT.

The chain combines TRBV29-1 with TRBJ2-7, with D perhaps assigned TRBD1 or TRBD2 (5 bases each). The CDR3 sequence is 12 residues long. The V gene's germline CDR1 is SQVTM and CDR2 ANQGSEA. V dropped 7 bases and J dropped 2 bases, with 12 bases sitting between them. CDR3 sequence: CSAHGATYEQYF. The CDR3 bases are TGCAGCGCCCACGGGGCAACCTACGAGCAGTACTTC.

V is TRBV6-5 and J is TRBJ2-7; no clear D gene. The germline V and J ends were trimmed by 5 bases and 8 bases, with 10 bases remaining between them. CDR1 is MNHEY and CDR2 is SVGAGI in the germline V gene. CDR3 length equals 11 residues. This CDR3 reads CASSLGNKQYF. The CDR3 nucleotides read TGTGCCAGCAGTCTCGGAAATAAGCAGTACTTC.

The chain joins TRBV5-4 to TRBJ1-2; D not certain. The CDR3 is made up of 13 amino acids. V was shortened by 3 bases and J by 8 bases, with 14 bases between the two germline ends. CDR1 and CDR2 (germline): SGHNT, YYREEE (reference sequence). For the CDR3, the DNA is TGTGCCAGCAGCTCCCCGCCGGGTTACGGCTACACCTTC. It is translated as CASSSPPGYGYTF. The variable domain in full, with the rest retrieved from reference TRBV5-4 and TRBJ1-2, is ETGVTQSPTHLIKTRGQQVTLRCSSQSGHNTVSWYQQALGQGPQFIFQYYREEENGRGNFPPRFSGLQFPNYSSELNVNALELDDSALYLCASSSPPGYGYTFGSGTRLTVV.

J is TRBJ2-1 and V is TRBV7-2; no clear D gene. The CDR3 spans 15 residues. V gave up 2 bases and J gave up 4 bases, with 12 bases separating them. Per germline, CDR1 SGHTA and CDR2 FQGNSA. The CDR3 reads CASSLFFRSYNEQFF. The CDR3 nucleotides are TGTGCCAGCAGCTTATTTTTCCGCTCTTACAATGAGCAGTTCTTC.

J is TRBJ1-4 and V is TRBV28; D is perhaps TRBD1 (5 bases). Trimming took off 5 bases at V and 0 bases at J, with 13 bases between the two ends. There are 16 residues in the CDR3. From germline, CDR1 is MDHEN and CDR2 SYDVKM. The CDR3, as DNA: TGTGCCAGCAGTACACCCTCAGGGACAACTAATGAAAAACTGTTTTTT. Translating gives CASSTPSGTTNEKLFF.